Each of the 17 T cell receptor beta chains below was sequenced from the same sample in a study of T-cell reconstitution after alpha-beta-depleted transplantation in children. This sample's TCRbeta library carried unique molecular identifier barcodes. TCRdb re-derived calls from the PCR reads in MiXCR, one entry per CDR3 protein. Seen here are hundreds of thousands of distinct CDR3 sequences, 10% to 15% observed once, and the top ten hold roughly 2.3%. Sequenced here: PBMCs, mostly from graft donor cells, sampled 360 days after TCRalphabeta/CD19-depleted stem cell transplant. The receptor set was obtained from a male patient aged 10-17 years who had a stem cell transplant for acute myeloid leukemia, so the T cells may come from the graft donor.

V is TRBV6-1 and J is TRBJ2-7; 7 nucleotides match TRBD1. After removal of 6 bases from V and 4 bases from J, the junction contained 9 bases not matched to a gene. This CDR3 has 14 residues. Germline-derived CDR1 and CDR2 are MNHNS and SASEGT. CDR3 in DNA: TGTGCCAGCAGCCCCCCGACAGGGTCGTACGAGCAGTACTTC. Translating gives CASSPPTGSYEQYF.

Ten or more counts support this clonotype. The chain joins TRBV4-3 to TRBJ2-5; 10 bases map to TRBD2. Germline V gives CDR1 LGHNA, CDR2 YSLEER. V shed 2 bases and J 3 bases; nucleotides not matched to a gene: 3. CDR3 length: 15 residues. CDR3 sequence reads: CASSQRTSGEETQYF. The CDR3 DNA follows: TGCGCCAGCAGCCAAAGGACTAGCGGAGAAGAGACCCAGTACTTC.

This clonotype showed up just a few times. The chain uses TRBV4-1 and TRBJ2-1; TRBD1 aligns across 7 bases. This CDR3 comprises 16 residues. Germline values: CDR1 MGHRA, CDR2 YSYEKL. V was pared by 0 bases and J by 3 bases, with 5 bases of the junction left unmatched. The CDR3 loop is CASSQETAGGYNEQFF. Here the CDR3 DNA reads TGCGCCAGCAGCCAAGAAACGGCAGGGGGCTACAATGAGCAGTTCTTC.

This clonotype was picked up many times. V is TRBV5-1 and J is TRBJ2-5; 11 bases are shared with TRBD2. Germline CDR1 reads SGHRS; CDR2 reads YFSETQ. J was trimmed by 4 bases and V by 0 bases; bases with no gene match: 5. The CDR3 is 16 amino acids. In DNA, the CDR3 is TGCGCCAGCAGCTTGGGCGCTAGCGGGAGGCGAGAGACCCAGTACTTC. Its translation: CASSLGASGRRETQYF.

This clonotype was detected only a few times. V usage is TRBV20-1 and J usage is TRBJ2-7; 7 bases agree with TRBD2. CDR3 length: 14 residues. J lost 0 bases, V lost 7 bases, and 9 bases had no gene match. Germline values: CDR1 DFQATT, CDR2 SNEGSKA (reference sequence). The CDR3: CSVATSRSSYEQYF. CDR3 sequence (DNA): TGCAGTGTTGCGACTAGCCGTAGCTCCTACGAGCAGTACTTC.

V and J are TRBV12-3 or TRBV12-4 and TRBJ2-2, with D maybe TRBD2 (5 bases). Trimming removed 2 bases at V and 0 bases at J, with 13 bases between. This CDR3 contains 17 residues. In DNA, the CDR3 is TGTGCCAGCAGTTTAATAAGAGGGTTCGCGAACACCGGGGAGCTGTTTTTT. Encoded protein: CASSLIRGFANTGELFF.

The rearrangement joins TRBV6-2 or TRBV6-3 to TRBJ2-7, with TRBD2 identical over 11 bases. Germline CDR1 reads MNHEY; CDR2 reads SVGEGT. The CDR3 length is 17 residues. The ends lost 5 bases at V and 4 bases at J; junction bases unmatched: 13. The CDR3 region has the DNA TGTGCCAGCAGTCGTCCCAGACTAGCGGGAATACTTTACGAGCAGTACTTC. As protein: CASSRPRLAGILYEQYF.

This clonotype was observed a few times. This sequence joins TRBV15 and TRBJ2-7; D perhaps matches TRBD2 (8 bases). Trimming shortened V by 3 bases and J by 6 bases, and 24 bases separated the two germline ends. The CDR3 is 17 residues long. Germline assignment: CDR1 LNHNV and CDR2 YYDKDF (reference sequence). CDR3: CATSSVYGTAGVREQYF. CDR3 coding DNA: TGTGCCACCAGCAGCGTCTATGGGACAGCGGGGGTTCGCGAGCAGTACTTC.

The chain carries TRBV29-1 and TRBJ1-2, with D uncertain. V shed 7 bases and J shed 2 bases, with 14 bases lying between them. Looked up from germline, CDR1 is SQVTM and CDR2 is ANQGSEA. The CDR3 is 13 residues long. CDR3 protein: CSARPSGNYGYTF. CDR3 nucleotide sequence: TGCAGCGCGCGGCCGAGCGGGAACTATGGCTACACCTTC.

This clonotype was detected only a few times. The chain employs TRBV7-8 and TRBJ2-7; D gene ambiguous. This CDR3 is 14 amino acids long. Germline CDR1 reads SGHVS; CDR2 reads FQNEAQ. V was cut by 7 bases and J by 5 bases, with 18 bases left in between. The CDR3 here is CASNPDRFLHEQYF. Here the CDR3 DNA reads TGTGCCAGCAACCCAGACCGTTTCCTTCACGAGCAGTACTTC. The full variable domain, its missing parts supplied by reference TRBV7-8 and TRBJ2-7, is GAGVSQSPRYKVAKRGQDVALRCDPISGHVSLFWYQQALGQGPEFLTYFQNEAQLDKSGLPSDRFFAERPEGSVSTLKIQRTQQEDSAVYLCASNPDRFLHEQYFGPGTRLTVT.

In this sample, this clonotype turned up many times. The chain uses TRBV28 and TRBJ2-2; D remains ambiguous. V was clipped by 3 bases and J by 4 bases, with 6 bases between them. CDR3 size: 13 residues. Germline CDR1 reads MDHEN; CDR2 reads SYDVKM. Here the CDR3 reads CASSFYGTGELFF. For the CDR3, the DNA is TGTGCCAGCAGTTTTTACGGCACCGGGGAGCTGTTTTTT.

The chain employs TRBV13 and TRBJ2-7; no definite D call. Germline V CDR1 and CDR2: PRHDT, FYEKMQ (reference sequence). The CDR3 covers 13 residues. The V end was cut by 2 bases, the J end by 7 bases, with 12 bases between. The CDR3 nucleotides read TGTGCCAGCAGCTTAAGTCCGACTGGGGAGCAGTACTTC. Translation: CASSLSPTGEQYF.

This clonotype showed up many times. The genes are TRBV29-1 and TRBJ2-3, with TRBD1 matching over 8 bases. There are 12 residues in the CDR3. V lost 5 bases to trimming and J lost 6 bases; unmatched junction nucleotides: 4. The germline V gene has CDR1 SQVTM and CDR2 ANQGSEA. The CDR3 DNA reads as TGCAGCGTTCAGGGGGCAGGGGATACGCAGTATTTT. Its protein product is CSVQGAGDTQYF.

The chain carries TRBV9 and TRBJ2-1, with 9 bases fitting TRBD2. Losses at the gene ends were 2 bases for V and 13 bases for J; bases not matched to a gene: 10. Germline V gives CDR1 SGDLS, CDR2 YYNGEE. The CDR3 runs 14 residues. The CDR3 DNA follows: TGTGCCAGCAGCGTTGGGGCGACTCTAGCGGGACAGTTCTTC. Protein sequence: CASSVGATLAGQFF.

The V gene is TRBV4-3, the J gene TRBJ2-2, with TRBD1 as a possible D gene (6 bases). CDR1 LGHNA and CDR2 YSLEER come from the germline V gene. Trimming removed 0 bases from V and 0 bases from J, with 14 bases in between. This CDR3 spans 18 amino acids. CDR3 DNA: TGCGCCAGCAGCCAAGAAGGGGCAGGGGTCGCGAACACCGGGGAGCTGTTTTTT. Protein sequence: CASSQEGAGVANTGELFF.

This clonotype was detected a few times. The chain employs TRBV29-1 and TRBJ2-7, with 14 bases that match TRBD2. Germline CDR1 is SQVTM and CDR2 is ANQGSEA. CDR3 size: 15 residues. V gave up 4 bases and J gave up 4 bases; unmatched junction bases: 6. Here the CDR3 reads CSVGGTSGSMYEQYF. Written as DNA, the CDR3 is TGCAGCGTTGGGGGGACTAGCGGGAGTATGTACGAGCAGTACTTC.

This clonotype occurred a few times. The chain carries TRBV29-1 and TRBJ2-7; D unclear. This CDR3 spans 12 amino acids. Germline V gene lookup returns CDR1 SQVTM and CDR2 ANQGSEA. Trimming shortened V by 1 base and J by 3 bases, and 7 bases separated the two germline ends. The CDR3 DNA is TGCAGCGTTGAAGGGGCTCTCTACGAGCAGTACTTC. This gives the protein CSVEGALYEQYF.